This note documents a single T cell receptor (beta chain) sequence. What it recognizes is unknown. The record originates from a study of CD8+ T cells in alopecia areata. Study-wide background: Tofacitinib was given for 6 to 18 months, then stopped for 6 months.

Whole-study results and caveats: While patients received tofacitinib, many expanded lesional clones remained present in scalp and blood. Tofacitinib yielded significantly lower scalp clonality and fewer expanded CD8+ clones among the top 100.

Germline lookup yields CDR1 MNHEY and CDR2 SMNVEV (reference sequence). Trimming stripped 3 bases from V and 2 bases from J, with 12 bases between. There are 15 residues in the CDR3. Treatment described: oral pan-JAK inhibitor, 5-10 mg twice daily. RNA extraction and reverse transcription yielded cDNA as sequencing template. Profiling relied on immunoSEQ multiplex PCR, and the TCRdb table lists in-frame clones only, not all of them. The sample has tens of thousands of clones, 80% to 95% seen once; the top ten hold approximately 19%. The clonotype originates from a human donor with alopecia areata. The V and J genes are TRBV27 and TRBJ2-3; perhaps TRBD2 as D (7 bases). This specimen was CD8+ T cells sorted from blood, taken at week 24, from a patient treated with tofacitinib. The CDR3 sequence is CASSLGGLTTDTQYF. CDR3 in DNA: TGTGCCAGCAGTTTGGGGGGGCTGACCACAGATACGCAGTATTTT.